These 17 T cell receptor beta chains were all obtained from the same sample, sequenced in a study of cytomegalovirus exposure and HLA in healthy donors. The PCR contained 60 Vbeta and 13 Jbeta primers. Only in-frame clones appear in the TCRdb table, and some are missing; sequencing was by immunoSEQ multiplex PCR. This sample has roughly 180,000 clones, with about 85% found just once. The sample was PBMCs. These receptors came from a boy younger than 10 in good health and CMV-seronegative.

The chain is built from TRBV6-4 and TRBJ1-2; TRBD1 matches at 8 bases. V was pared by 8 bases and J by 4 bases, with 15 bases of the junction left unmatched. Germline CDR1 MRHNA, CDR2 SNTAGT. The CDR3 runs to 16 residues. CDR3 residues: CASSNPSRGQAYGYTF. The DNA of the CDR3 is TGTGCCAGCTCCAACCCTAGCAGGGGGCAGGCCTATGGCTACACCTTC.

This sequence joins TRBV27 and TRBJ2-7, with D perhaps matching TRBD1 (6 bases). The germline gives CDR1 MNHEY, CDR2 SMNVEV (reference sequence). The CDR3 totals 13 residues. V lost 5 bases, J lost 2 bases, and 10 bases lay in between. The CDR3 sequence is CASSLTGPYEQYF. CDR3 DNA sequence: TGTGCCAGCAGTCTGACAGGTCCCTACGAGCAGTACTTC.

This chain joins TRBV10-2 and TRBJ1-5; TRBD1 aligns across 8 bases. The CDR3 is 12 amino acids. Germline values: CDR1 WSHSY, CDR2 SAAADI. The J segment lost 7 bases and the V segment lost 10 bases, leaving 6 bases of the junction unmatched. As DNA, the CDR3 is TGCGCCACAAAACAGGGGGGGCAGCCCCAGCATTTT. It yields the protein CATKQGGQPQHF.

This clone was observed a single time. The DNA for the CDR3 is TGTGCCAGCAGCCGGGACAGGGTCCTGTACGAGCAGTACTTC. As protein: CASSRDRVLYEQYF. V gene TRBV14 combines with J gene TRBJ2-7, with 9 bases fitting TRBD1. Germline values: CDR1 SGHDN, CDR2 FVKESK. With 4 bases clipped from V and 4 bases from J, the junction kept 5 bases outside the gene matches. This CDR3 is 14 amino acids long.

The gene calls are TRBV5-1 and TRBJ1-4; 8 bases align to TRBD1. Looked up from germline, CDR1 is SGHRS and CDR2 is YFSETQ. J was trimmed by 8 bases and V by 4 bases; bases with no gene match: 10. The CDR3 runs 15 residues. CDR3 sequence (DNA): TGCGCCAGCAGCCCCGCCGGGACAGGAGTAGAAAAACTGTTTTTT. Translating gives CASSPAGTGVEKLFF.

This rearrangement joins TRBV30 to TRBJ1-1; TRBD1 aligns across 7 bases. The length of the CDR3 is 15 residues. Germline-derived CDR1 and CDR2 are GTSNPN and SVGIG (reference sequence). V trimming: 4 bases; J trimming: 2 bases; junction bases outside the gene matches: 10. The CDR3 nucleotides are TGTGCCTGGAATGTGCCCGGGACAGATAACACTGAAGCTTTCTTT. It encodes CAWNVPGTDNTEAFF.

Concerning this clone itself: The same CDR3 also results from other DNA sequences found in this sample. This chain connects TRBV14 to TRBJ2-2; no reliable D call. Germline V gene data show CDR1 as SGHDN and CDR2 as FVKESK. V was cut by 1 base and J by 4 bases, with 4 bases left in between. The CDR3 length is 13 residues. CDR3 sequence: CASSQASTGELFF. The CDR3, as DNA: TGTGCCAGCAGCCAAGCTAGCACCGGGGAGCTGTTTTTT.

This clone was seen a few times. This rearrangement joins TRBV2 to TRBJ2-7; TRBD2 aligns across 11 bases. The CDR3 is 15 amino acids. CDR1 is SNHLY and CDR2 is FYNNEI in the germline V gene. The V and J ends lost 3 bases and 7 bases, in that order; junction bases with no gene match: 8. The chain's CDR3 is CASSDQGLAVLEQYF. The DNA for the CDR3 is TGTGCCAGCAGTGACCAGGGACTAGCGGTACTGGAGCAGTACTTC.

V usage is TRBV27 and J usage is TRBJ2-3; 13 bases map to TRBD2. The CDR3 loop spans 18 amino acids. The V gene end was trimmed by 3 bases and the J gene end by 5 bases; junction bases not matched to a gene: 11. From germline, CDR1 is MNHEY and CDR2 SMNVEV (reference sequence). This CDR3 is CASSFRSTSGGAIDTQYF. CDR3 sequence (DNA): TGTGCCAGCAGTTTTCGATCCACTAGCGGGGGGGCCATAGATACGCAGTATTTT.

The chain is built from TRBV5-1 and TRBJ2-1, with TRBD2 matching over 7 bases. Losses at the gene ends were 4 bases for V and 2 bases for J; bases not matched to a gene: 9. CDR1 is SGHRS and CDR2 is YFSETQ in the germline V gene. There are 16 residues in the CDR3. Here the CDR3 reads CASSQGGGRAYNEQFF. CDR3 DNA sequence: TGCGCCAGCAGCCAGGGTGGCGGGAGAGCCTACAATGAGCAGTTCTTC. The full variable domain, completed using reference TRBV5-1 and TRBJ2-1, is KAGVTQTPRYLIKTRGQQVTLSCSPISGHRSVSWYQQTPGQGLQFLFEYFSETQRNKGNFPGRFSGRQFSNSRSEMNVSTLELGDSALYLCASSQGGGRAYNEQFFGPGTRLTVL.

Written as DNA, the CDR3 is TGTGCCAGCAGTCGATTCGGGACAGGGGACCAGCCCCAGCATTTT. Amino acid sequence: CASSRFGTGDQPQHF. This chain connects TRBV28 to TRBJ1-5; 10 nucleotides match TRBD1. V was clipped by 5 bases and J by 7 bases; unmatched bases: 8. Germline V gene data show CDR1 as MDHEN and CDR2 as SYDVKM. The CDR3 covers 15 residues.

This chain uses TRBV30 with TRBJ2-3; tentatively, D is TRBD1 (5 bases). The germline V gene encodes CDR1 GTSNPN and CDR2 SVGIG (reference sequence). The CDR3 has 11 residues. The V and J ends lost 0 bases and 10 bases respectively, with 8 bases between them. CDR3 residues: CAWSVQTAQYF. The CDR3 nucleotides read TGTGCCTGGAGTGTACAGACAGCGCAGTATTTT.

This clone was recorded a few times. The germline gene is not matched at one end of the junction; a read error may be the cause. The chain links TRBV14 to TRBJ2-5, with no clear D. CDR3 length: 11 amino acids. Germline-derived CDR1 and CDR2 are SGHDN and FVKESK. This CDR3 is CASSQLDRLHF. The CDR3, as DNA: TGTGCCAGCAGCCAACTCGACCGACTGCACTTC.

J is TRBJ2-7 and V is TRBV6-1, with 10 bases fitting TRBD2. Losses at the gene ends were 7 bases for V and 3 bases for J; bases not matched to a gene: 6. This CDR3 has 14 amino acids. CDR1 MNHNS and CDR2 SASEGT come from the germline V gene. CDR3 nucleotide sequence: TGTGCCAGCAACCCTAGCGGGGGTTTCTACGAGCAGTACGTC. Translating it yields CASNPSGGFYEQYV.

This clone was observed a single time. The chain uses TRBV25-1 and TRBJ2-5; D is undetermined. Trimming stripped 4 bases from V and 5 bases from J, with 14 bases between. Germline CDR1 is MGHDK and CDR2 is SYGVNS. This CDR3 contains 14 residues. This CDR3 is CASSAQVPSETQYF. The CDR3 nucleotides read TGTGCCAGCAGTGCGCAGGTACCTTCGGAGACCCAGTACTTC.

The rearrangement joins TRBV9 to TRBJ2-7; 9 nucleotides agree with TRBD2. Germline V lookup: CDR1 SGDLS, CDR2 YYNGEE. Germline trimming cut 4 bases from V and 4 bases from J; bases unmatched to any gene: 12. CDR3 length equals 16 residues. CDR3 residues: CASSSRSGSYAYEQYF. The CDR3 bases are TGTGCCAGCAGCTCCCGTAGCGGGAGCTACGCGTACGAGCAGTACTTC.

V usage is TRBV19 and J usage is TRBJ1-2; 11 bases align to TRBD1. Looked up from germline, CDR1 is LNHDA and CDR2 is SQIVND (reference sequence). The CDR3 has 15 amino acids. The V and J ends lost 5 bases and 6 bases, in that order; junction bases with no gene match: 8. The CDR3 nucleotides read TGTGCCAGTAGTTCACCCCGGGACAGGGGGAATGGCTACACCTTC. Amino acids: CASSSPRDRGNGYTF. The full variable domain, its missing parts supplied by reference TRBV19 and TRBJ1-2, is DGGITQSPKYLFRKEGQNVTLSCEQNLNHDAMYWYRQDPGQGLRLIYYSQIVNDFQKGDIAEGYSVSREKKESFPLTVTSAQKNPTAFYLCASSSPRDRGNGYTFGSGTRLTVV.